Listed below are T cell receptor beta chains from one sample, sequenced in a study of blood T cell repertoires in COVID-19. Measured with immunoSEQ multiplex PCR; TCRdb has only the in-frame clones, and not every one. This sample has 150,000 or so clones, with 88% found just once. Sequenced material: PBMCs or T cells enriched from blood (not recorded which). These receptor sequences come from a woman in her fifties or sixties who had recovered from COVID-19. The CDR3 runs from the conserved cysteine through the conserved F or W. A D gene is named only where the DNA matches it firmly. A row's size may be missing; if present it is once, few, many or a size class.

v_call: TRBV30; clone_size: .; d_call: .; j_call: TRBJ1-6; cdr3_nt: TGTGCCTGTGGACCAGAGAGGAGCTCCTATAATTCACCCCTCCACTTT; cdr3_aa: CACGPERSSYNSPLHF
v_call: TRBV19; clone_size: .; d_call: TRBD1; j_call: TRBJ1-2; cdr3_nt: TGTGCCAGCATGCTGACAGGGGCGAACTATGGCTACACCTTC; cdr3_aa: CASMLTGANYGYTF
v_call: TRBV19; clone_size: .; d_call: TRBD2; j_call: TRBJ2-1; cdr3_nt: TGTGCCAGTAGCCTCACGGGGGGGAGCCACAATGAGCAGTTCTTC; cdr3_aa: CASSLTGGSHNEQFF
v_call: TRBV6-8; clone_size: .; d_call: .; j_call: TRBJ2-7; cdr3_nt: TGTGCCAGCACCTTAATACCCCTGGGTGGGGGGTTCTTCTACGAGCAGTACTTC; cdr3_aa: CASTLIPLGGGFFYEQYF
v_call: TRBV19; clone_size: .; d_call: TRBD1; j_call: TRBJ1-5; cdr3_nt: TGTGCCAGTAGTATTGGGACAGCTCAGCCCCAGCATTTT; cdr3_aa: CASSIGTAQPQHF
v_call: TRBV27; clone_size: .; d_call: TRBD1; j_call: TRBJ2-1; cdr3_nt: TGTGCCAGCAGTCTCCAGGGGGCGAGGTACAATGAGCAGTTCTTC; cdr3_aa: CASSLQGARYNEQFF
v_call: TRBV3-1/TRBV3-2; clone_size: .; d_call: TRBD2; j_call: TRBJ2-3; cdr3_nt: TGTGCCAGCAGCCAAGGCAAGACTAGCGGCACAGATACGCAGTATTTT; cdr3_aa: CASSQGKTSGTDTQYF
v_call: TRBV5-4; clone_size: .; d_call: .; j_call: TRBJ2-5; cdr3_nt: TGTGCCAGCAGCCCCCCTAGGCCGCAAGAGACCCAGTACTTC; cdr3_aa: CASSPPRPQETQYF
v_call: TRBV4-3; clone_size: once; d_call: TRBD1; j_call: TRBJ1-4; cdr3_nt: TGCGCCAGCAGCAGGGGGCCGGGTGAAAAACTGTTTTTT; cdr3_aa: CASSRGPGEKLFF
v_call: TRBV30; clone_size: once; d_call: TRBD1; j_call: TRBJ1-1; cdr3_nt: TGTGCCTGGAGTGTCCTGCCTGGGACAGGTAAGAACACTGAAGCTTTCTTT; cdr3_aa: CAWSVLPGTGKNTEAFF
v_call: TRBV7-2; clone_size: .; d_call: TRBD1; j_call: TRBJ1-2; cdr3_nt: TGTGCCAGCAGTTATAGGAAGGGACAGGGGTTTGGCTATGGCTACACCTTC; cdr3_aa: CASSYRKGQGFGYGYTF
v_call: TRBV27; clone_size: .; d_call: TRBD1; j_call: TRBJ1-1; cdr3_nt: TGTGCCAGCAGCAGAGCGGGACAGGGAGGCACTGAAGCTTTCTTT; cdr3_aa: CASSRAGQGGTEAFF
v_call: TRBV4-1; clone_size: once; d_call: TRBD2; j_call: TRBJ2-7; cdr3_nt: TGCGCCAGCAGCCAAGAATCCTTCGGCGGGGGGCCGGGGGAGCAGTACTTC; cdr3_aa: CASSQESFGGGPGEQYF
v_call: TRBV7-3; clone_size: .; d_call: .; j_call: TRBJ1-1; cdr3_nt: TGTGCCAGCAGCTTGAACAGAGTGAACACTGAAGCTTTCTTT; cdr3_aa: CASSLNRVNTEAFF
v_call: TRBV7-2; clone_size: .; d_call: TRBD1; j_call: TRBJ1-1; cdr3_nt: TGTGCCAGCCTATCCGACAGGGCGAACACTGAAGCTTTCTTT; cdr3_aa: CASLSDRANTEAFF
v_call: TRBV5-1; clone_size: .; d_call: .; j_call: TRBJ1-2; cdr3_nt: TGCGCCAGCAGCTTGTCGAACGGAGGGAATGGCTACACCTTC; cdr3_aa: CASSLSNGGNGYTF
v_call: TRBV7-3; clone_size: .; d_call: TRBD2; j_call: TRBJ2-5; cdr3_nt: TGTGCCAGCAGTCCTGCGGGGGGGAGAGAGACCCAGTACTTC; cdr3_aa: CASSPAGGRETQYF
v_call: TRBV6-2/TRBV6-3; clone_size: .; d_call: .; j_call: TRBJ2-1; cdr3_nt: TGTGCCAGCAGTTACTCGATAGTGGGCGATGAGCAGTTCTTC; cdr3_aa: CASSYSIVGDEQFF
v_call: TRBV5-6; clone_size: .; d_call: .; j_call: TRBJ2-2; cdr3_nt: TGTGCCAGCAGCTTGAGGGGCCAACCCGGGGAGCTGTTTTTT; cdr3_aa: CASSLRGQPGELFF
v_call: TRBV6-5; clone_size: few; d_call: TRBD1; j_call: TRBJ1-1; cdr3_nt: TGTGCCAGCAGCCCCGGACAGGGAAGGGGCACTGAAGCTTTCTTT; cdr3_aa: CASSPGQGRGTEAFF
v_call: TRBV7-3; clone_size: .; d_call: .; j_call: TRBJ1-5; cdr3_nt: TGTGCCAGGGGGCGCGGTAGCAATCAGCCCCAGCATTTT; cdr3_aa: CARGRGSNQPQHF
v_call: TRBV11-1; clone_size: .; d_call: TRBD1; j_call: TRBJ1-2; cdr3_nt: TGTGCCAGCAGCGGCCGGGACAGAACCCTCTATGGCTACACCTTC; cdr3_aa: CASSGRDRTLYGYTF
v_call: TRBV11-3; clone_size: .; d_call: .; j_call: TRBJ1-2; cdr3_nt: TGTGCCAGCAGCCCTGAGGCCGGGGCCGGGGGAGGCTACACCTTC; cdr3_aa: CASSPEAGAGGGYTF
v_call: TRBV4-1; clone_size: .; d_call: .; j_call: TRBJ1-1; cdr3_nt: TGCGCCAGCAGCCAGCCCGGACAAATGAACACTGAAGCTTTCTTT; cdr3_aa: CASSQPGQMNTEAFF
v_call: TRBV4-3; clone_size: .; d_call: TRBD2; j_call: TRBJ2-5; cdr3_nt: TGCGCCAGCAGCCTAAACCTAGCGGGGGGGTGGGACGAGACCCAGTACTTC; cdr3_aa: CASSLNLAGGWDETQYF
v_call: TRBV5-4; clone_size: .; d_call: .; j_call: TRBJ2-1; cdr3_nt: TGTGCCAGCAGCCTCACTAGCAACAATGAGCAGTTCTTC; cdr3_aa: CASSLTSNNEQFF
v_call: TRBV5-1; clone_size: .; d_call: .; j_call: TRBJ2-5; cdr3_nt: TGCGCCAGCAGCTTGTTTGGCAGGGGTGGGGAGACCCAGTACTTC; cdr3_aa: CASSLFGRGGETQYF
v_call: TRBV7-2; clone_size: .; d_call: .; j_call: TRBJ1-3; cdr3_nt: TGTGCCAGCAGTTTTAGCGGTTTCTCTGGAAACACCATATATTTT; cdr3_aa: CASSFSGFSGNTIYF
v_call: TRBV6-1; clone_size: once; d_call: TRBD1; j_call: TRBJ1-2; cdr3_nt: TGTGCCAGCAGTGAACAGTGGGCAGGGGGATATGGCTACACCTTC; cdr3_aa: CASSEQWAGGYGYTF
v_call: TRBV5-1; clone_size: few; d_call: TRBD2; j_call: TRBJ2-1; cdr3_nt: TGCGCCAGCAGCGGAAGGGCGGGGGAATACAATGAGCAGTTCTTC; cdr3_aa: CASSGRAGEYNEQFF
v_call: TRBV7-6; clone_size: .; d_call: .; j_call: TRBJ2-2; cdr3_nt: TGTGCCAGCAGCTTAGCGCCAGGGACCGGGGAGCTGTTTTTT; cdr3_aa: CASSLAPGTGELFF
v_call: TRBV9; clone_size: .; d_call: TRBD2; j_call: TRBJ2-1; cdr3_nt: TGTGCCAGCAGCGTTAGCGGGGATGCGGGTGAGCAGTTCTTC; cdr3_aa: CASSVSGDAGEQFF
v_call: TRBV5-4; clone_size: .; d_call: TRBD1; j_call: TRBJ1-1; cdr3_nt: TGTGCCAGCAGCTCAAAACTCAGGGGGCGGGTTACTGAAGCTTTCTTT; cdr3_aa: CASSSKLRGRVTEAFF
v_call: TRBV14; clone_size: .; d_call: .; j_call: TRBJ1-1; cdr3_nt: TGTGCCAGCAGCCAAGATCTGGGGGCGCGAGTTGTATTC; cdr3_aa: CASSQDLGARVVF
v_call: TRBV5-1; clone_size: once; d_call: TRBD2; j_call: TRBJ2-1; cdr3_nt: TGCGCCAGCAGCTTAACTAGCGGGGGTTCCCACAATGAGCAGTTCTTC; cdr3_aa: CASSLTSGGSHNEQFF
v_call: TRBV6-4; clone_size: .; d_call: .; j_call: TRBJ1-5; cdr3_nt: TGTGCCAGCAGTTCGGGGGTAGGTCAGCCCCAGCATTTT; cdr3_aa: CASSSGVGQPQHF
v_call: TRBV6-5; clone_size: .; d_call: .; j_call: TRBJ1-2; cdr3_nt: TGTGCCAGCACCGCAGGGATGGCTAACTATGGCTACACCTTC; cdr3_aa: CASTAGMANYGYTF
v_call: TRBV4-2; clone_size: .; d_call: .; j_call: TRBJ1-1; cdr3_nt: TGTGCCAGCAGCCATCCTTGGGGGGGCGGGGGCGAGTGGACTGAAGCTTTCTTT; cdr3_aa: CASSHPWGGGGEWTEAFF
v_call: TRBV12-3/TRBV12-4; clone_size: .; d_call: TRBD1; j_call: TRBJ1-5; cdr3_nt: TGTGCCAGCATGGGACAGGGTGTTTTGCCCCAGCATTTT; cdr3_aa: CASMGQGVLPQHF
v_call: TRBV2; clone_size: .; d_call: .; j_call: TRBJ1-1; cdr3_nt: TGTGCCAGCAGTGCACAGCCCAACACTGAAGCTTTCTTT; cdr3_aa: CASSAQPNTEAFF
v_call: TRBV9; clone_size: once; d_call: .; j_call: TRBJ2-7; cdr3_nt: TGTGCCAGCAGCCCTCTAGAGGGGGCTAGCGACGAGCAGTACTTC; cdr3_aa: CASSPLEGASDEQYF
v_call: TRBV4-1; clone_size: .; d_call: .; j_call: TRBJ1-2; cdr3_nt: TGCGCCAGCAGCCAAGAGCGCGGTACGCTCTATGGCTACACCTTC; cdr3_aa: CASSQERGTLYGYTF
v_call: TRBV19; clone_size: .; d_call: .; j_call: TRBJ2-3; cdr3_nt: TGTGCCAGTAGTATATCTGTCACAGATACGCAGTATTTT; cdr3_aa: CASSISVTDTQYF
v_call: TRBV7-5; clone_size: .; d_call: .; j_call: TRBJ2-5; cdr3_nt: TGTGCCAGAAGCCCCCCCAAGCGGTTAGAGACCCAGTACTTC; cdr3_aa: CARSPPKRLETQYF
v_call: TRBV5-1; clone_size: .; d_call: TRBD2; j_call: TRBJ2-7; cdr3_nt: TGCGCCAGCAGCTTGGGACTAGCGGGGGGTGACCACGAGCAGTACTTC; cdr3_aa: CASSLGLAGGDHEQYF
v_call: TRBV5-4; clone_size: .; d_call: .; j_call: TRBJ1-1; cdr3_nt: TGTGCCAGCAGCCCCCCCAGGGCGGACACTGAAGCTTTCTTT; cdr3_aa: CASSPPRADTEAFF
v_call: TRBV5-6; clone_size: once; d_call: TRBD2; j_call: TRBJ2-5; cdr3_nt: TGTGCCAGCAGCGCGACTAGCGGGGGGCAAGAGACCCAGTACTTC; cdr3_aa: CASSATSGGQETQYF
v_call: TRBV6-5; clone_size: .; d_call: TRBD2; j_call: TRBJ2-5; cdr3_nt: TGTGCCAGCAGCCCCCGGGGAGCGGGGGGGCAGACCCAGTACTTC; cdr3_aa: CASSPRGAGGQTQYF
v_call: TRBV6-5; clone_size: .; d_call: .; j_call: TRBJ1-6; cdr3_nt: TGTGCCAGCAGTTCCACGGGGGGCGGTAATTCACCCCTCCACTTT; cdr3_aa: CASSSTGGGNSPLHF
v_call: TRBV11-2; clone_size: .; d_call: TRBD1; j_call: TRBJ1-1; cdr3_nt: TGTGCCAGCAGCCCGGGACAGGGGCTTGAAGCTTTCTTT; cdr3_aa: CASSPGQGLEAFF
v_call: TRBV4-3; clone_size: .; d_call: TRBD1; j_call: TRBJ2-7; cdr3_nt: TGCGCCAGCAGCCAAGGCCGACAGGGGACTCAGTACTTC; cdr3_aa: CASSQGRQGTQYF
v_call: TRBV10-3; clone_size: once; d_call: TRBD1; j_call: TRBJ2-3; cdr3_nt: TGTGCCATCAGTGAGTCGACAGGGATAGGGGATACGCAGTATTTT; cdr3_aa: CAISESTGIGDTQYF
v_call: TRBV4-1; clone_size: .; d_call: TRBD1; j_call: TRBJ2-7; cdr3_nt: TGCGCCAGCAGCCAAGGACAGGGTGGCGTGTCCTACGAGCAGTACTTC; cdr3_aa: CASSQGQGGVSYEQYF
v_call: TRBV12-3/TRBV12-4; clone_size: .; d_call: .; j_call: TRBJ1-2; cdr3_nt: TGTGCCAGCAGTTTAATCGATGGCTACACCTTC; cdr3_aa: CASSLIDGYTF
v_call: TRBV4-3; clone_size: .; d_call: .; j_call: TRBJ1-2; cdr3_nt: TGCGCCAGCAGCCAAGCGGAGGGGTATGGCTACACCTTC; cdr3_aa: CASSQAEGYGYTF
v_call: TRBV27; clone_size: .; d_call: .; j_call: TRBJ1-1; cdr3_nt: TGTGCCAGCAGCCGTGGCAGCGCCGCGGAAGCTTTCTTT; cdr3_aa: CASSRGSAAEAFF
v_call: TRBV6-5; clone_size: .; d_call: TRBD1; j_call: TRBJ1-1; cdr3_nt: TGTGCCAGCAGGAGTGACAGGGTAAACACTGAAGCTTTCTTT; cdr3_aa: CASRSDRVNTEAFF
v_call: TRBV29-1; clone_size: .; d_call: TRBD1; j_call: TRBJ2-7; cdr3_nt: TGCAGCGTTGAAGTGGGACAGGGAGCTCCTGGCGAGCAGTACTTC; cdr3_aa: CSVEVGQGAPGEQYF
v_call: TRBV9; clone_size: .; d_call: .; j_call: TRBJ2-7; cdr3_nt: TGTGCCAGCAGCTCCCTACTGACTCCTGCGAGCGAGCAGTACTTC; cdr3_aa: CASSSLLTPASEQYF